The entry below describes one TCR beta chain. Its recognized antigen is unknown. Per-nucleotide qualities are absent, and no much larger clonotype sits a single base away. The collaborating institutions used their own protocols to collect whole blood in K2EDTA tubes. For TCRbeta analysis, collaborator samples were shipped as frozen whole blood, as isolated PBMCs, or as DNA extracted from either sample type. These data belong to a study of blood T cell repertoires in COVID-19 (TCRdb year 2020). As for the study more broadly: Samples from collaborators originated in the United States, Italy and Spain and spanned both the acute and convalescent phases of COVID-19. The material from the prospective study consisted of cDNA or gDNA derived from T cells, B-cell-depleted T cells, or PBMCs. The dataset comprised deeply sampled blood TCRbeta repertoires from subjects exposed to, actively infected with, or recovered from COVID-19. The repertoires were made available in a free public database intended to serve as a resource for research on the immune response to SARS-CoV-2. Samples were obtained from the ongoing ImmuneRACE study (first 160 participants) and from about 1,300 subjects provided by 6 global collaborators. The sample metadata nearly always contained a de-identified subject ID, COVID-19 status, age in years and sex. Where available, HLA class I and class II types were obtained from metadata supplied by the sample provider rather than from assay-based typing. The research as a whole found: The quantity of clinical and demographic metadata differed by source and by participant and was supplied without curation.

The immunoSEQ Assay, a bias-controlled multiplex PCR, was used to amplify TCRbeta CDR3 regions from genomic DNA. Per the original workflow: Nucleated cell counts per sample were estimated from amplification of reference gene primers within the assay. To quantify the absolute abundance of each unique TCRbeta CDR3 rearrangement, sequence reads were collapsed and filtered. For each sample, productive Simpson clonality was calculated by taking the square root of Simpson's diversity index across productive rearrangements. As stored in TCRdb, this immuneACCESS dataset retains in-frame rearrangements with V and J assigned. A fraction of the clones does not appear; measured against another copy, unresolved V genes explain less than half of the discrepancy, and the remainder lacks a known reason. V, J and clone size were drawn from that table, and D and trimming were deduced from the DNA. In all, the sample holds some 350,000 clones, and around 88% of those were seen once. Together, the top ten hold 2.5% to 3% of the sample.

The CDR3 sequence holds 18 residues, the cysteine and phenylalanine included. This entry keeps only the CDR3 DNA: 54 bases, framed from base 1. Ends trimmed: V by 0 bases, J by 2 bases; bases unmatched to a gene: 9. CDR1 SGHDT and CDR2 YYEEEE were looked up in the germline V gene. The receptor was derived from a man aged 25-45 years with active or convalescent COVID-19. The chain is assembled from TRBV5-6 and TRBJ1-5, with 9 bases matching TRBD1. The sequenced sample consisted of peripheral blood. The CDR3 protein is CASSLAGTGRVGNQPQHF. The DNA sequence is given as TGTGCCAGCAGCTTGGCCGGGACAGGGAGGGTAGGCAATCAGCCCCAGCATTTT. This CDR3, with the reference TRBV5-6 and TRBJ1-5 proteins standing in past its ends, gives the full variable domain DAGVTQSPTHLIKTRGQQVTLRCSPKSGHDTVSWYQQALGQGPQFIFQYYEEEERQRGNFPDRFSGHQFPNYSSELNVNALLLGDSALYLCASSLAGTGRVGNQPQHFGDGTRLSIL.